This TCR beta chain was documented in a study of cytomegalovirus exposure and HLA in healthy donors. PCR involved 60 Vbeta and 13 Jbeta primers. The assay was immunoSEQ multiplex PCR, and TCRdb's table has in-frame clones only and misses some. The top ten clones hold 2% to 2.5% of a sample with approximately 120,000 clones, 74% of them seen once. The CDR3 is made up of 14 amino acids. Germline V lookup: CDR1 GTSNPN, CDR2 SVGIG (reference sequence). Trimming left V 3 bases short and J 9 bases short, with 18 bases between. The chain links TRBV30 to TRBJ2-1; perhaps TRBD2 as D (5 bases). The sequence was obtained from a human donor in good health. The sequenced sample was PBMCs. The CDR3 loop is CAWSSRASFSEQFF. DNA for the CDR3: TGTGCCTGGAGCTCGCGGGCTTCTTTTAGTGAGCAGTTCTTC.